This is a list of T cell receptor beta chains from one sample in a study of blood T cells in healthy people across ages. TCRdb analysed the 5' RACE reads with MiXCR anew, one entry per CDR3 protein. The data hold about 1,600,000 distinct CDR3 sequences, with about 43% observed a single time. Sequences were obtained from blood. These receptors all stem from a woman in her late teens or twenties in good health. Both conserved end residues are part of each CDR3. The D gene is left open where the match is weak. The size field is filled for only some rows; it gives once, few, many or a size class.

cdr3_aa	cdr3_nt	j_call	d_call	clone_size	v_call
CSGSTGTGGYEQYF	TGCAGCGGATCCACCGGGACAGGGGGCTACGAGCAGTACTTC	TRBJ2-7	TRBD1	.	TRBV29-1
CASRHGTDPFSYNEQFF	TGTGCCAGCCGGCACGGGACAGACCCTTTCTCCTACAATGAGCAGTTCTTC	TRBJ2-1	TRBD1	once	TRBV6-1
CSATSFDEQFF	TGCAGTGCTACTAGTTTCGATGAGCAGTTCTTC	TRBJ2-1	.	few	TRBV20-1
CASRGLAHDTQYF	TGTGCCAGCAGGGGCCTAGCGCACGATACGCAGTATTTT	TRBJ2-3	.	.	TRBV2
CASSPSPALNSPLHF	TGTGCCAGCAGTCCGTCCCCCGCCCTTAATTCACCCCTCCACTTT	TRBJ1-6	.	.	TRBV6-6
CASSPWTGVGDEQYF	TGTGCCAGCAGCCCATGGACAGGGGTCGGCGACGAGCAGTACTTC	TRBJ2-7	TRBD1	many	TRBV9
CSAREYRVFNEQYF	TGCAGTGCTAGAGAATACAGGGTGTTCAACGAGCAGTACTTC	TRBJ2-7	.	few	TRBV20-1
CASTLQTSGGQYEQYF	TGTGCCAGCACCTTACAGACTAGCGGGGGTCAATACGAGCAGTACTTC	TRBJ2-7	TRBD2	.	TRBV28
CSPVAGIQETQYF	TGCAGTCCCGTAGCGGGTATCCAAGAGACCCAGTACTTC	TRBJ2-5	TRBD2	.	TRBV20-1
CSARDATRGLREKLFF	TGCAGTGCTAGAGATGCTACCCGTGGCCTCAGGGAAAAACTGTTTTTT	TRBJ1-4	.	.	TRBV20-1
CSADTGGTYEQYF	TGCAGTGCTGATACAGGGGGGACATACGAGCAGTACTTC	TRBJ2-7	TRBD1	.	TRBV20-1
CSATPPGLDNYGYTF	TGCAGTGCGACGCCCCCAGGGCTCGATAACTATGGCTACACCTTC	TRBJ1-2	.	.	TRBV20-1
CASSRAAYEQYF	TGTGCCAGCAGCCGAGCCGCTTACGAGCAGTACTTC	TRBJ2-7	.	.	TRBV14
CSVEDLYLARDTQYF	TGCAGCGTTGAAGACTTATACCTAGCCAGAGATACGCAGTATTTT	TRBJ2-3	.	few	TRBV29-1
CASSYRSRGWEQPQHF	TGTGCCAGCAGTTACCGGTCAAGGGGCTGGGAGCAGCCCCAGCATTTT	TRBJ1-5	.	.	TRBV6-6
CAGSLSPADTQYF	TGTGCCGGCAGCTTATCCCCAGCAGATACGCAGTATTTT	TRBJ2-3	.	.	TRBV7-2
CASRHRGDEETQYF	TGTGCCAGCAGACATCGGGGGGACGAAGAGACCCAGTACTTC	TRBJ2-5	TRBD2	.	TRBV5-4
CASSLATSGSSEQFF	TGCGCCAGCAGCTTGGCGACTAGCGGGAGTAGTGAGCAGTTCTTC	TRBJ2-1	TRBD2	few	TRBV5-1
CASKLAGGINTGELFF	TGTGCCAGCAAGTTAGCGGGGGGGATAAACACCGGGGAGCTGTTTTTT	TRBJ2-2	TRBD2	.	TRBV6-5
CVSSQGGADTQYF	TGTGTCAGCAGCCAAGGGGGGGCGGATACGCAGTATTTT	TRBJ2-3	.	.	TRBV4-2
CASSFMGEAKNIQYF	TGTGCCAGCAGTTTTATGGGGGAAGCCAAAAACATTCAGTACTTC	TRBJ2-4	.	.	TRBV27
CAISEPGQGPSNYGYTF	TGTGCCATCAGTGAACCGGGACAGGGGCCCTCTAACTATGGCTACACCTTC	TRBJ1-2	TRBD1	.	TRBV10-3
CASSSQVTGVADTQYF	TGTGCCAGCAGCTCCCAGGTTACTGGGGTGGCAGATACGCAGTATTTT	TRBJ2-3	.	few	TRBV9
CAFRRTPEAFF	TGTGCCTTTCGGAGGACCCCTGAAGCTTTCTTT	TRBJ1-1	.	.	TRBV30
CTYLGPGSGDTQYF	TGCACCTATCTTGGGCCAGGGTCTGGAGATACGCAGTATTTT	TRBJ2-3	.	few	TRBV29-1
CASSLARGTADYGYTF	TGTGCCAGCAGTTTAGCGCGTGGGACAGCTGACTATGGCTACACCTTC	TRBJ1-2	TRBD1	.	TRBV12-3/TRBV12-4
CSASEIRRASSYNEQFF	TGCAGTGCTAGTGAAATCCGACGGGCAAGCTCCTACAATGAGCAGTTCTTC	TRBJ2-1	.	few	TRBV20-1
CAGSFYGKSYEQYF	TGTGCCGGCAGTTTCTACGGGAAAAGCTACGAGCAGTACTTC	TRBJ2-7	.	.	TRBV12-3/TRBV12-4
CASSWTSGEETQYF	TGTGCCAGCAGTTGGACTAGCGGGGAAGAGACCCAGTACTTC	TRBJ2-5	TRBD2	many	TRBV6-5
CASSPVGLASTDTQYF	TGCGCCAGCAGCCCCGTGGGACTAGCGAGCACAGATACGCAGTATTTT	TRBJ2-3	TRBD2	few	TRBV4-1
CASSFISTAGYTEAFF	TGTGCCAGCAGTTTTATTTCTACGGCAGGGTACACTGAAGCTTTCTTT	TRBJ1-1	.	.	TRBV12-3/TRBV12-4
CASSDTSYEQYF	TGTGCCAGCAGTGACACCTCCTACGAGCAGTACTTC	TRBJ2-7	.	few	TRBV2
CATSRGPRENTEAFF	TGTGCCACCAGCAGAGGCCCGAGGGAGAACACTGAAGCTTTCTTT	TRBJ1-1	.	.	TRBV15
CSVPSSVYGYTF	TGCAGCGTCCCCTCCAGTGTCTATGGCTACACCTTC	TRBJ1-2	.	.	TRBV29-1
CASSQNTGGFGYGYTF	TGTGCCAGCAGCCAGAATACGGGGGGTTTTGGCTATGGCTACACCTTC	TRBJ1-2	.	.	TRBV3-1
CAISSPQQETQYF	TGTGCCATCAGTTCGCCTCAGCAAGAGACCCAGTACTTC	TRBJ2-5	.	few	TRBV10-3
CASSHDRGGDYGYTF	TGTGCCAGCAGCCATGACAGGGGAGGAGACTATGGCTACACCTTC	TRBJ1-2	TRBD1	.	TRBV6-6
CASSSGQGADTQYF	TGTGCCAGCAGCAGCGGACAGGGAGCGGATACGCAGTATTTT	TRBJ2-3	TRBD1	many	TRBV25-1
CASSYSIAERADTQYF	TGTGCCAGCAGTTACTCGATAGCGGAGAGGGCAGATACGCAGTATTTT	TRBJ2-3	.	.	TRBV6-5
CASSHGPTKRTEAFF	TGTGCCAGCAGCCACGGCCCCACCAAAAGGACTGAAGCTTTCTTT	TRBJ1-1	.	.	TRBV6-5
CASTRVESGNTIYF	TGTGCCAGCACAAGGGTGGAGTCTGGAAACACCATATATTTT	TRBJ1-3	.	.	TRBV6-2/TRBV6-3
CASSLGPLESNQPQHF	TGTGCCAGCTCACTCGGCCCCTTAGAGAGCAATCAGCCCCAGCATTTT	TRBJ1-5	.	.	TRBV18
CASSLNRAYEQYF	TGTGCCAGCAGCTTAAACAGGGCCTACGAGCAGTACTTC	TRBJ2-7	.	.	TRBV7-8
CSADQGGGYTF	TGCAGCGCGGACCAGGGGGGTGGCTACACCTTC	TRBJ1-2	TRBD1	few	TRBV29-1
CSAYRDGSYEQYF	TGCAGCGCGTACCGGGACGGCTCCTACGAGCAGTACTTC	TRBJ2-7	.	few	TRBV29-1
CASSSTRTGMINTEAFF	TGTGCCAGCAGTTCGACCCGGACAGGGATGATCAACACTGAAGCTTTCTTT	TRBJ1-1	TRBD1	.	TRBV6-2/TRBV6-3
CASTTRSREYGRNTEAFF	TGTGCCAGCACCACACGAAGCCGGGAATACGGGAGGAACACTGAAGCTTTCTTT	TRBJ1-1	.	.	TRBV27
CASSLSGQGGETQYF	TGTGCCAGCAGTTTATCGGGGCAGGGGGGAGAGACCCAGTACTTC	TRBJ2-5	.	.	TRBV27